The 3 T cell receptor beta chains listed next were all sequenced from one sample in a study of low-dose radiotherapy and immunotherapy resistance in tumors (dated by TCRdb to about 2022). Explained via the paper, the time point label denotes: before trial treatment. The reads were generated on an Illumina HiSeq 2500. Superscript III and a set of TRAV- and TRBV-specific primers were used to synthesize first-strand cDNA, so that both TCRalpha and TCRbeta chains were covered. TCRs were amplified with Phusion for about 21 PCR cycles, with a constant-region primer paired with the adapter attached to the V primers. In TCRdb, the public reads were trimmed at Q25 with fastp and aligned with MiXCR, with productive beta chains retained. Each CDR3 protein gets just one entry, which takes the most common genes and DNA from the rows behind it. The sample includes about 39,000 distinct CDR3 sequences, with roughly 30% observed a single time. In total, the top ten clones hold around 3.5% of the sample.

Source: PBMCs, taken before treatment. These receptors were collected from a male donor with gallbladder cancer.

The table lists this clonotype with many counts. J is TRBJ2-1 and V is TRBV11-3, with D perhaps being TRBD1 or TRBD2 (5 bases each). Germline V gene sequence: CDR1 SGHNT, CDR2 YENEEA. Trimming pared 0 bases from V and 5 bases from J, leaving 14 bases between. There are 16 residues in the CDR3. CDR3 DNA sequence: TGTGCCAGCAGCTTAGAACCGGGACGGGGAAACAATGAGCAGTTCTTC. Translating it yields CASSLEPGRGNNEQFF.

This clonotype was observed many times. This chain connects TRBV29-1 to TRBJ1-4; D might be TRBD1 (6 bases). V lost 7 bases and J 7 bases, leaving 19 bases between the germline ends. This CDR3 contains 14 residues. Germline V gene data show CDR1 as SQVTM and CDR2 as ANQGSEA. The DNA of the CDR3 is TGCAGCGCCACCGCGGCGGGGGGCGTTGAAAAACTGTTTTTT. Residues: CSATAAGGVEKLFF. The variable domain in full, with the rest retrieved from reference TRBV29-1 and TRBJ1-4, is SAVISQKPSRDICQRGTSLTIQCQVDSQVTMMFWYRQQPGQSLTLIATANQGSEATYESGFVIDKFPISRPNLTFSTLTVSNMSPEDSSIYLCSATAAGGVEKLFFGSGTQLSVL.

Concerning this clonotype itself: No DNA is shown, since the ends of the CDR3 on it are uncertain; the CDR3 is the one TCRdb lists. V and J are TRBV7-2 and TRBJ2-7. The CDR3 is 24 amino acids long, termini counted. Germline CDR1 SGHTA, CDR2 FQGNSA. The CDR3 is CASTNQTSMYLCASSLVSSYEQYF.